One sample yielded the 22 T cell receptor beta chains listed below, sequenced in a study of shared clonotypes between healthy human individuals. Method: immunoSEQ multiplex PCR; TCRdb's copy keeps in-frame clones and lacks some. The table records about 1.4 million clones, roughly 96% of them present only once. What was sequenced was naive CD4+ T cells sorted from blood. Stated subset: CD45RA+ positively selected. Source of these receptors: a man aged 30 to 45 in good health.

The V call is TRBV15, the J call TRBJ2-1; 9 nucleotides match TRBD2. CDR1 and CDR2 (germline): LNHNV, YYDKDF (reference sequence). This CDR3 has 15 amino acids. J gave up 4 bases and V 3 bases, and 4 bases lay outside the gene matches. CDR3 DNA sequence: TGTGCCACCAGCAGTACTAGCGGGCGTTACAATGAGCAGTTCTTC. Translated, it gives CATSSTSGRYNEQFF.

This clone was detected only once. The V and J genes are TRBV15 and TRBJ2-5; TRBD1 agrees at 8 bases. This CDR3 comprises 15 residues. V gave up 6 bases and J gave up 2 bases; unmatched junction bases: 8. The germline V gene encodes CDR1 LNHNV and CDR2 YYDKDF (reference sequence). DNA of the CDR3: TGTGCCACCAGTAAGGACAGGGCCACACAAGAGACCCAGTACTTC. Translated, it gives CATSKDRATQETQYF.

This clone was observed a single time. This sequence joins TRBV7-8 and TRBJ2-2, with no clear D. Germline V gene data show CDR1 as SGHVS and CDR2 as FQNEAQ. The V end lost 4 bases, the J end lost 4 bases, and 19 bases lay between the germline ends. The CDR3 contains 17 residues. The CDR3 protein is CASSSYLPHLLTGELFF. DNA of the CDR3: TGTGCCAGCAGCTCTTATCTCCCCCACCTACTCACCGGGGAGCTGTTTTTT.

The chain recombines TRBV18 with TRBJ2-7; tentatively, D is TRBD1 or TRBD2 (5 bases each). Trimming removed 3 bases at V and 5 bases at J, with 14 bases between. The CDR3 has 14 amino acids. CDR1 and CDR2 (germline): KGHSH, LQKENI. CDR3 loop: CASSPYGQGHEQYF. The CDR3 nucleotides read TGTGCCAGCTCACCTTACGGCCAGGGACACGAGCAGTACTTC.

The CDR3 coding sequence is TGCGCCAGCAGGGGAGGCAACACCGGGGAGCTGTTTTTT. Translated: CASRGGNTGELFF. The V gene is TRBV10-1, the J gene TRBJ2-2; TRBD2 is a possible D gene (6 bases). This CDR3 is 13 amino acids long. Germline lookup yields CDR1 WNHNN and CDR2 SYGVQD (reference sequence). Trimming cost V 6 bases and J 2 bases, with 7 bases left between them.

The chain employs TRBV19 and TRBJ2-1; TRBD1 matches 7 bases. Looked up from germline, CDR1 is LNHDA and CDR2 is SQIVND (reference sequence). The length of the CDR3 is 13 residues. After removal of 7 bases from V and 4 bases from J, the junction contained 4 bases not matched to a gene. This CDR3 reads CASMDRNYNEQFF. CDR3 coding DNA: TGTGCCAGTATGGACAGGAATTACAATGAGCAGTTCTTC.

This chain joins TRBV18 and TRBJ2-2; perhaps TRBD1 as D (5 bases). CDR3 length: 16 amino acids. Germline CDR1 is KGHSH and CDR2 is LQKENI. V was shortened by 5 bases and J by 5 bases, with 18 bases between the two germline ends. The chain's CDR3 is CASSRKVGQATGELFF. The CDR3 DNA reads as TGTGCCAGCTCAAGGAAGGTGGGGCAGGCTACCGGGGAGCTGTTTTTT.

The chain links TRBV25-1 to TRBJ2-1, with D perhaps TRBD2 (6 bases). Per germline, CDR1 MGHDK and CDR2 SYGVNS. CDR3 size: 14 residues. V was clipped by 6 bases and J by 9 bases, with 18 bases between them. CDR3: CASSRDSLTSEQFF. The CDR3 DNA reads as TGTGCCAGCAGCCGGGACTCCTTAACCAGTGAGCAGTTCTTC.

In this sample, this clone turned up once. V usage is TRBV7-3 and J usage is TRBJ2-1; 7 bases line up with TRBD2. The V segment lost 2 bases and the J segment 8 bases; nucleotides outside the gene matches: 12. This CDR3 region has 16 residues. Germline V CDR1 and CDR2: SGHTA, FQGTGA. The CDR3 DNA follows: TGTGCCAGCAGCTTACGCTGGGGCGGGAGTAGGGATGAGCAGTTCTTC. This sequence encodes CASSLRWGGSRDEQFF.

The CDR3 sequence is CASSFSFEKLFF. CDR3 in DNA: TGTGCCAGCAGTTTTTCGTTCGAAAAACTGTTTTTT. The chain recombines TRBV28 with TRBJ1-4, with D unresolved. CDR1 is MDHEN, CDR2 SYDVKM, per germline. V shed 3 bases and J shed 8 bases, with 7 bases lying between them. This CDR3 has 12 residues.

The CDR3 spells CAIRAPGDTGELFF. CDR3 DNA: TGTGCCATCCGCGCTCCCGGGGACACCGGGGAGCTGTTTTTT. The chain uses TRBV10-3 and TRBJ2-2; possible D gene TRBD2, 5 bases. Germline assignment: CDR1 ENHRY and CDR2 SYGVKD. Trimming took off 8 bases at V and 3 bases at J, with 13 bases between the two ends. CDR3 length: 14 residues.

CDR3 in amino acids: CASSFSLYNEQFF. The CDR3 DNA reads as TGTGCCAGCTCATTTAGCCTCTACAATGAGCAGTTCTTC. This chain connects TRBV14 to TRBJ2-1; D remains ambiguous. There are 13 residues in the CDR3. Deletions cut 8 bases from V and 3 bases from J, with 11 bases between. The germline V gene has CDR1 SGHDN and CDR2 FVKESK.

The CDR3 here is CASRSGQGNYNEQFF. CDR3 bases: TGTGCCAGTAGATCGGGACAGGGGAACTACAATGAGCAGTTCTTC. The chain recombines TRBV19 with TRBJ2-1, with 10 bases lining up with TRBD1. CDR3 size: 15 residues. V gave up 6 bases and J gave up 3 bases; unmatched junction bases: 5. In germline, CDR1 is LNHDA, CDR2 SQIVND (reference sequence).

This rearrangement joins TRBV6-5 to TRBJ1-4; D is undetermined. The germline V gene encodes CDR1 MNHEY and CDR2 SVGAGI. The CDR3 is made up of 14 amino acids. V lost 2 bases, J lost 8 bases, and 12 bases lay in between. The CDR3 here is CASSYQASPEKLFF. The CDR3 region has the DNA TGTGCCAGCAGTTACCAGGCCTCGCCCGAAAAACTGTTTTTT.

V and J are TRBV6-1 and TRBJ2-7; TRBD1 aligns across 7 bases. V was pared by 7 bases and J by 0 bases, with 6 bases of the junction left unmatched. CDR3 length equals 14 residues. CDR1 and CDR2 from the germline V gene are MNHNS and SASEGT. CDR3: CASNPDRSSYEQYF. Written as DNA, the CDR3 is TGTGCCAGCAACCCGGACAGGAGCTCCTACGAGCAGTACTTC.

V gene TRBV6-5 combines with J gene TRBJ2-1, with TRBD2 identical over 14 bases. Germline V gene lookup returns CDR1 MNHEY and CDR2 SVGAGI. There are 15 residues in the CDR3. Unmatched junction bases numbered 4, after V lost 6 bases and J lost 6 bases. The CDR3 here is CASRGLAGVPNEQFF. CDR3 sequence (DNA): TGTGCCAGCAGGGGACTAGCGGGAGTCCCCAATGAGCAGTTCTTC.

The genes are TRBV19 and TRBJ2-7, with TRBD1 matching 8 bases. The ends lost 0 bases at V and 3 bases at J; junction bases unmatched: 4. Germline V gene data show CDR1 as LNHDA and CDR2 as SQIVND (reference sequence). The CDR3 consists of 15 residues. The CDR3 sequence: CASSIEQGASYEQYF. Written as DNA, the CDR3 is TGTGCCAGTAGTATAGAGCAGGGGGCGAGCTACGAGCAGTACTTC.

J is TRBJ2-5 and V is TRBV11-2, with 10 bases identical to TRBD2. Germline V gene lookup returns CDR1 SGHAT and CDR2 FQNNGV. The J segment lost 4 bases and the V segment lost 0 bases, leaving 5 bases of the junction unmatched. CDR3 size: 16 residues. CDR3 region: CASSLDLASGGETQYF. CDR3 DNA: TGTGCCAGCAGCTTAGATTTGGCTAGCGGGGGAGAGACCCAGTACTTC.

This clone is a singleton in its sample. Other DNA sequences of this sample code for an identical CDR3. The chain carries TRBV10-1 and TRBJ2-1; no clear D gene. Germline assignment: CDR1 WNHNN and CDR2 SYGVQD (reference sequence). V was cut by 6 bases and J by 0 bases, with 6 bases left in between. The CDR3 loop spans 13 amino acids. The CDR3 sequence: CASSESSYNEQFF. In DNA, the CDR3 is TGCGCCAGCAGCGAAAGCTCCTACAATGAGCAGTTCTTC.

V and J are TRBV5-1 and TRBJ2-6; D remains unclear. This CDR3 spans 16 amino acids. With 0 bases removed from V and 0 bases from J, the gap between germline ends came to 7 bases. Germline V gene data show CDR1 as SGHRS and CDR2 as YFSETQ. The CDR3 coding sequence is TGCGCCAGCAGCTTGGCGCGGAACTCTGGGGCCAACGTCCTGACTTTC. Translating it yields CASSLARNSGANVLTF. The variable domain in full, completed from reference TRBV5-1 and TRBJ2-6, reads KAGVTQTPRYLIKTRGQQVTLSCSPISGHRSVSWYQQTPGQGLQFLFEYFSETQRNKGNFPGRFSGRQFSNSRSEMNVSTLELGDSALYLCASSLARNSGANVLTFGAGSRLTVL.

About this clone: This sample includes further DNA sequences coding for the same CDR3. The chain carries TRBV5-1 and TRBJ1-5; the D is unclear. The ends were cut back, 2 bases at V and 4 bases at J, with 7 bases in the middle. Germline V CDR1 and CDR2: SGHRS, YFSETQ. This CDR3 spans 13 amino acids. The CDR3 protein is CASSLDGNQPQHF. CDR3 DNA sequence: TGCGCCAGCAGCTTAGACGGTAATCAGCCCCAGCATTTT.

This chain links TRBV9 with TRBJ2-6, with 8 bases aligning to TRBD1. Germline trimming cut 2 bases from V and 0 bases from J; bases unmatched to any gene: 4. This CDR3 spans 17 amino acids. Looked up from germline, CDR1 is SGDLS and CDR2 is YYNGEE. The CDR3 is CASSVRQGSSGANVLTF. The CDR3 region has the DNA TGTGCCAGCAGCGTTCGACAGGGGAGCTCTGGGGCCAACGTCCTGACTTTC. Based on the CDR3 plus reference TRBV9 and TRBJ2-6, the full variable domain is DSGVTQTPKHLITATGQRVTLRCSPRSGDLSVYWYQQSLDQGLQFLIQYYNGEERAKGNILERFSAQQFPDLHSELNLSSLELGDSALYFCASSVRQGSSGANVLTFGAGSRLTVL.